What follows is one T cell receptor beta chain and its context. This sample was taken from a study of OX40 agonist ivuxolimab in advanced cancers. Germline assignment: CDR1 SEHNR and CDR2 FQNEAQ (reference sequence). The CDR3 runs to 16 residues. Trimming took off 1 base at V and 5 bases at J, with 15 bases between the two ends. Sequencing was performed with immunoSEQ multiplex PCR; in TCRdb, only in-frame clones are kept and a portion is missing. The profile shows 45,000 to 65,000 clones, 80% to 90% of them singletons. The sequence was obtained from an adult with an advanced solid tumor such as melanoma, head and neck, liver or kidney cancer. The chain has TRBV7-9 and TRBJ1-5; weak D call: TRBD1 (5 bases). The sample was CD4+ or CD8+ T cells sorted from blood, taken in a trial of the OX40 agonist ivuxolimab. CDR3 coding DNA: TGTGCCAGCAGCTTAGATGGCCGGGGCGCAGATCAGCCCCAGCATTTT. Its protein product is CASSLDGRGADQPQHF.